This section outlines one T cell receptor (beta chain) sequence together with its context. V lost 6 bases, J lost 1 base, and 4 bases stayed unmatched. The CDR3 is made up of 15 amino acids. Germline V gene data show CDR1 as WSHSY and CDR2 as SAAADI. This specimen comes from a study of T cell changes during pregnancy in multiple sclerosis. Using immunoSEQ multiplex PCR, the repertoire was profiled, and TCRdb retains in-frame clones only, with some absent. The sample shows 95,000 to 100,000 clones, about 90% of them seen only once. The specimen comprised peripheral blood, sampled after pregnancy. The gene calls are TRBV10-2 and TRBJ2-2; 8 nucleotides line up with TRBD2. The clonotype originates from a female donor in good health, enrolled as a control in a pregnancy study. The CDR3 region has the DNA TGCGCCAGCAGGGCGGGACTAGGGAACACCGGGGAGCTGTTTTTT. Translated: CASRAGLGNTGELFF.